This T cell receptor (beta chain) was profiled in a study of shared clonotypes between healthy human individuals. The repertoire was sequenced with immunoSEQ multiplex PCR; TCRdb's copy has only in-frame clones and lacks some. This sample has under 850,000 clones, with about 92% found just once. Study results and limitations: Among four donors, approximately 5.4% of naive CD4 clonotypes were found in common. Few donors limited the genetic and exposure-history diversity represented. Among non-shared clonotypes, generation probabilities were lower than among those shared by all four donors.

The CDR3 is made up of 16 amino acids. With regard to this clone: Its antigen remains unknown.

The naive CD8 subset, CD45RO-negative cells positively selected for CCR7, excluded terminally differentiated effector memory CD45RA+ cells. The TCR originated in a man aged 25-45 years in good health. Sequencing was performed on naive CD8+ T cells sorted from blood. V and J are TRBV21-1 and TRBJ2-5. TRBV21-1 is a listed pseudogene. The CDR3 sequence is CASSKLGFVHQETQYF. In DNA form, the CDR3 reads TGTGCCAGCAGCAAACTGGGGTTTGTTCACCAAGAGACCCAGTACTTC.